These T cell receptor beta chains were read from a single sample in a study of cytomegalovirus exposure and HLA in healthy donors. Using immunoSEQ multiplex PCR, the repertoire was profiled, and TCRdb retains in-frame clones only, with some absent. The data contain 65,000 to 75,000 clones, roughly 92% of them singletons. The sequencing sample was made of PBMCs. These receptors all come from a man between 18 and 29 years old in good health and CMV-seropositive. Both conserved end residues are part of each CDR3. The order of the fields is clone size, J gene, V gene, D gene, CDR3 DNA, CDR3 protein. The D gene is left open where the match is weak. The size field is filled for only some rows; it gives once, few, many or a size class.

-	TRBJ1-5	TRBV29-1	-	TGCAGCGTCGGAGGACAGCATCAGCCCCAGCATTTT	CSVGGQHQPQHF
once	TRBJ2-2	TRBV5-4	TRBD2	TGTGCCAGCAGCTTGGCCGGGACTACCCTCTCCGGGGAGCTGTTTTTT	CASSLAGTTLSGELFF
-	TRBJ2-7	TRBV30	-	TGTGCCGGGGGACTGCTGTCCTTC	CAGGLLSF
-	TRBJ2-3	TRBV11-1	TRBD2	TGTGCCAGCAGCCCCAGAGTAGCGGGGTTTGGGGATACGCAGTATTTT	CASSPRVAGFGDTQYF
once	TRBJ1-1	TRBV18	-	TGTGCCAGCTCACCAAGCACAGGGAAGGGCACTGAAGCTTTCTTT	CASSPSTGKGTEAFF
-	TRBJ2-1	TRBV7-8	TRBD1	TGTGCCAGCAGCTTAGCCAGTTGGGACAGGGGATACAATGAGCAGTTCTTC	CASSLASWDRGYNEQFF
-	TRBJ2-7	TRBV5-1	TRBD1	TGCGCCAGCAGCTTGGCCCAGGGGGTATACTCCTACGAGCAGTACTTC	CASSLAQGVYSYEQYF
-	TRBJ2-7	TRBV27	TRBD2	TGTGCCAGCAGTTGGACTAGCGGCTCCTACGAGCAGTACTTC	CASSWTSGSYEQYF
-	TRBJ2-5	TRBV7-9	-	TGTGCCAGCAGCCGTGTGGAGGAGACCCAGTACTTC	CASSRVEETQYF
-	TRBJ2-7	TRBV9	-	TGTGCCAGCAGCGTAGGTACAGGGCGTAGCTACGAGCAGTACTTC	CASSVGTGRSYEQYF
-	TRBJ2-1	TRBV6-5	-	TGTGCCAGCAGCCCCACCGACAGGCCATATAGCGAGCAGTTCTTC	CASSPTDRPYSEQFF
-	TRBJ1-1	TRBV6-1	TRBD1	TGTGCCAGCAGGTCGCAGGGGGCGCAGGGCACTGAAGCTTTCTTT	CASRSQGAQGTEAFF
-	TRBJ2-7	TRBV2	-	TGTGCCAGCAGTGTAGCACAGGGTCCCTACGAGCAGTACTTC	CASSVAQGPYEQYF
-	TRBJ1-1	TRBV5-6	-	TGTGCCAGCAGCTTTGTCGTGAACACTGAAGCTTTCTTT	CASSFVVNTEAFF
-	TRBJ1-1	TRBV6-5	-	TGTGCCAGCAGTTATAGTCTGAACACTGAAGCTTTCTTT	CASSYSLNTEAFF
-	TRBJ2-4	TRBV11-2	TRBD1	TGTGCCAGCAGCCACGACAGGGGAGGCAAAAACATTCAGTACTTC	CASSHDRGGKNIQYF
-	TRBJ2-7	TRBV6-1	TRBD1	TGTGCCAGCAGTGAAGCGGGGACAGGGGCCTACGAGCAGTACTTC	CASSEAGTGAYEQYF
once	TRBJ2-1	TRBV19	-	TGTGCCAGTAGTGTCGACGAGTGGGGCCCTTTAAGGAACAATGAGCAGTTCTTC	CASSVDEWGPLRNNEQFF
-	TRBJ2-1	TRBV29-1	TRBD2	TGCAGCCCCACTAGCGTTGACAATGAGCAGTTCTTC	CSPTSVDNEQFF
-	TRBJ1-4	TRBV25-1	-	TGTGCCAGCAGTGAATACGGGAGAACTAATGAAAAACTGTTTTTT	CASSEYGRTNEKLFF
-	TRBJ1-2	TRBV10-3	TRBD1	TGTGCCATCAGCCCGGGACAGGGTGACTATGGCTACACCTTC	CAISPGQGDYGYTF
-	TRBJ2-7	TRBV28	-	TGTGCCAGCAGTTTCTCGGGGCAGGGGCTCTACGAGCAGTACTTC	CASSFSGQGLYEQYF
-	TRBJ2-7	TRBV11-2	TRBD2	TGTGCCAGCAGCTCGCCCGGTAGCGGGAGCTACGAGCAGTACTTC	CASSSPGSGSYEQYF
-	TRBJ2-3	TRBV30	-	TGTGCCTGGAGCCCCGGGATGGGAGGTGGAGGGACAGATACGCAGTATTTT	CAWSPGMGGGGTDTQYF
-	TRBJ2-6	TRBV28	TRBD1	TGTGCCAGCAGTTCATTTTCAGGACAGGGTAGATCTGGGGCCAACGTCCTGACTTTC	CASSSFSGQGRSGANVLTF
once	TRBJ2-1	TRBV2	-	TGTGCCAGCAAGGAGGGACCCCCTCCCAATGAGCAGTTCTTC	CASKEGPPPNEQFF
-	TRBJ2-1	TRBV9	-	TGTGCCAGCAGCGTCCTCGGGAGTATGAACTCCTACAATGAGCAGTTCTTC	CASSVLGSMNSYNEQFF
-	TRBJ2-7	TRBV30	-	TGTGCCTGGAGTGACAACGAGCAGTACTTC	CAWSDNEQYF
-	TRBJ2-3	TRBV14	TRBD2	TGTGCCAGCAGCCAAGAGTCTGGCCTAGCGGGAGAGGATACGCAGTATTTT	CASSQESGLAGEDTQYF
once	TRBJ1-3	TRBV7-9	TRBD1	TGTGCCAGCAGCACCCCCCTGGGACAGACTTCTGGAAACACCATATATTTT	CASSTPLGQTSGNTIYF
-	TRBJ2-1	TRBV5-1	TRBD2	TGCGCCAGCAGTTTGAGCCCCGGGACTAGCGGGAATGGGGCGCAGTTCTTC	CASSLSPGTSGNGAQFF
-	TRBJ2-7	TRBV6-1	TRBD2	TGTGCCAGCAGTGTGCGGGAGAGCCACGAGCAGTACTTC	CASSVRESHEQYF
-	TRBJ1-3	TRBV30	-	TGTGCCTGGAGAGCATGGGGGGTGTTAGGAAACACCATATATTTT	CAWRAWGVLGNTIYF
few	TRBJ2-1	TRBV10-2	-	TGCGCCAGCAGTCTCGGGAGTGCGTCGTACAATGAGCAGTTCTTC	CASSLGSASYNEQFF
once	TRBJ2-7	TRBV19	TRBD2	TGTGCCAGTAGCTCTAAACTAGCGACTTACGAGCAGTACTTC	CASSSKLATYEQYF
-	TRBJ1-3	TRBV7-9	-	TGTGCCAGCAGCGAAGGGACGGCGGGGGGAAACACCATATATTTT	CASSEGTAGGNTIYF
once	TRBJ2-1	TRBV18	TRBD2	TGTGCCAGCTCATCCAGCGGGGCATACAATGAGCAGTTCTTC	CASSSSGAYNEQFF
once	TRBJ2-5	TRBV19	TRBD1	TGTGCCAGTAGTCTCGAAACCGGGACAGGGGCCGAGACCCAGTACTTC	CASSLETGTGAETQYF
-	TRBJ2-1	TRBV9	-	TGTGCCAGCAGTGGAACTAGGTCCTACAATGAGCAGTTCTTC	CASSGTRSYNEQFF
-	TRBJ1-2	TRBV5-1	-	TGCGCCAGCAGCTTGGCACAGTATAACTATGGCTACACCTTC	CASSLAQYNYGYTF
-	TRBJ2-5	TRBV6-5	TRBD2	TGTGCCAGCAGTTACCTCGGGGCTAGCGGAAAAGAGACCCAGTACTTC	CASSYLGASGKETQYF
once	TRBJ2-1	TRBV5-1	TRBD1	TGCGCCAGCAGCTTGGGGACAGGGAGCTCCTACAATGAGCAGTTCTTC	CASSLGTGSSYNEQFF
-	TRBJ2-7	TRBV5-1	-	TGCGCCAGCAGCTGGAGGACTGGCGGCTCCTACGAGCAGTACTTC	CASSWRTGGSYEQYF
-	TRBJ1-3	TRBV28	-	TGTGCCACCCGCGGGGGCGGTGGAAACACCATATATTTT	CATRGGGGNTIYF
once	TRBJ1-1	TRBV7-9	TRBD1	TGTGCCAGCAGTCCTTCGACAGGGGGGACTGAAGCTTTCTTT	CASSPSTGGTEAFF
-	TRBJ2-7	TRBV19	-	TGTGCCAGTAGTATAGTGGGGAGCTCCTACGAGCAGTACTTC	CASSIVGSSYEQYF
-	TRBJ2-1	TRBV6-7	TRBD2	TGTGCCAGCCTCGGGACTAGCGAACGCTCCTACAATGAGCAGTTCTTC	CASLGTSERSYNEQFF
-	TRBJ2-1	TRBV28	TRBD2	TGTGCCAGCAGTCCAATCCCGACGGGCCTAGCGGAGACATCAATTGAGCAGTTCTTC	CASSPIPTGLAETSIEQFF
-	TRBJ2-3	TRBV11-3	-	TGTGCCAGCAGCTTACGAGGGAAGGGAGATACGCAGTATTTT	CASSLRGKGDTQYF
once	TRBJ1-4	TRBV7-9	-	TGTGCCAGCAGCTTAGAAGCAGGCTTTGAAAAACTGTTTTTT	CASSLEAGFEKLFF
once	TRBJ2-1	TRBV27	TRBD2	TGTGCCAGCAGTCCCGGACTAGCGGGAGTATACAATGAGCAGTTCTTC	CASSPGLAGVYNEQFF
-	TRBJ1-5	TRBV10-2	-	TGCGCCAGCACCAGGGCCTATAGCAATCAGCCCCAGCATTTT	CASTRAYSNQPQHF